The clone carrying this T cell receptor (beta chain) occurred many times. V lost 6 bases, J lost 6 bases, and 7 bases stayed unmatched. The CDR3 consists of 13 residues. The data were taken from a study of identical twins. There were only healthy Caucasians among the donors. TCRdb fed the 5' RACE reads into MiXCR, producing one record per CDR3 protein. The data show about 810,000 distinct CDR3 sequences, 12% seen once. These data were also reused for a study on yellow fever vaccine responses in identical twins.

The sequenced sample was PBMCs. The V and J genes are TRBV12-3 or TRBV12-4 and TRBJ1-1, with TRBD1 matching over 7 bases. This TCR derives from a woman aged 18 to 35 in good health. CDR3 protein: CASSPTGNPEAFF. CDR3 bases: TGTGCCAGCAGCCCGACAGGGAATCCTGAAGCTTTCTTT.